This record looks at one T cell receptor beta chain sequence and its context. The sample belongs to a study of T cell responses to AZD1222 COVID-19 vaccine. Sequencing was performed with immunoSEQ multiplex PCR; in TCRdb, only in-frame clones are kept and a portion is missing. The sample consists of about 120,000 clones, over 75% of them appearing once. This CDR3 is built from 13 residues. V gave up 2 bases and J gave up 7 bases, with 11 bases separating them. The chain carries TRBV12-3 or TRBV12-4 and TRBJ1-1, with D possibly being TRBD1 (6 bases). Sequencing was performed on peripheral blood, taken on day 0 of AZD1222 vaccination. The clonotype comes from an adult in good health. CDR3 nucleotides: TGTGCCAGCAGTTTAAAACAGGGTGTTGAAGCTTTCTTT. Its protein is CASSLKQGVEAFF.